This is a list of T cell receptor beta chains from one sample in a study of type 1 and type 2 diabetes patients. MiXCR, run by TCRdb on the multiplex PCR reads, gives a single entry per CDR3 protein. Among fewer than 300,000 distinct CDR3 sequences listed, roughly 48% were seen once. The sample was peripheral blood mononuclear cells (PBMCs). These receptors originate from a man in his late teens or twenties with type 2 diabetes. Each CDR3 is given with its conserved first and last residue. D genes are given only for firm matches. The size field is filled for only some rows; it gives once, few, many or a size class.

CDR3 protein: CASSLEIYEQYF
CDR3 DNA: TGTGCCAGCAGCTTAGAGATATACGAGCAGTACTTC
J gene: TRBJ2-7
V gene: TRBV7-2
clone size: few
D gene: .

CDR3 protein: CASRPLLRLDTEAFF
CDR3 DNA: TGTGCCAGTAGGCCCCTCTTGCGTCTCGACACTGAAGCTTTCTTT
J gene: TRBJ1-1
V gene: TRBV19
clone size: few
D gene: .

CDR3 protein: CASTIVLAGANEQYF
CDR3 DNA: TGTGCCAGCACGATAGTGCTAGCGGGCGCGAACGAGCAGTACTTC
J gene: TRBJ2-7
V gene: TRBV6-1
clone size: few
D gene: TRBD2

CDR3 protein: CASSAHGGGTEAFF
CDR3 DNA: TGTGCCAGCAGCGCCCATGGGGGCGGCACTGAAGCTTTCTTT
J gene: TRBJ1-1
V gene: TRBV9
clone size: .
D gene: .

CDR3 protein: CASSLGTGRGKLFF
CDR3 DNA: TGTGCCAGCAGCTTAGGGACAGGGAGGGGAAAACTGTTTTTT
J gene: TRBJ1-4
V gene: TRBV7-2
clone size: many
D gene: TRBD1

CDR3 protein: CASSVSSEYEQYF
CDR3 DNA: TGTGCCAGCAGCGTCAGTAGCGAGTACGAGCAGTACTTC
J gene: TRBJ2-7
V gene: TRBV9
clone size: .
D gene: .

CDR3 protein: CASSLAGTVTYEQYF
CDR3 DNA: TGTGCCAGCAGTTTAGCCGGGACGGTAACCTACGAGCAGTACTTC
J gene: TRBJ2-7
V gene: TRBV7-6
clone size: .
D gene: .

CDR3 protein: CASTRTGDTGELFF
CDR3 DNA: TGTGCCAGCACCAGGACAGGGGACACCGGGGAGCTGTTTTTT
J gene: TRBJ2-2
V gene: TRBV12-3/TRBV12-4
clone size: .
D gene: TRBD1

CDR3 protein: CASSFSPIQGSGELFF
CDR3 DNA: TGTGCCAGCAGTTTTTCTCCAATACAGGGAAGCGGGGAGCTGTTTTTT
J gene: TRBJ2-2
V gene: TRBV6-5
clone size: once
D gene: .

CDR3 protein: CASSRPTEGRYEQYF
CDR3 DNA: TGTGCCAGCAGCCGACCGACGGAGGGGAGATACGAGCAGTACTTC
J gene: TRBJ2-7
V gene: TRBV13
clone size: few
D gene: .

CDR3 protein: CASRQDAEETQYF
CDR3 DNA: TGTGCCAGCCGACAGGACGCCGAAGAGACCCAGTACTTC
J gene: TRBJ2-5
V gene: TRBV2
clone size: .
D gene: .

CDR3 protein: CAITGAGDEQFF
CDR3 DNA: TGTGCCATCACTGGAGCGGGTGATGAGCAGTTCTTC
J gene: TRBJ2-1
V gene: TRBV10-3
clone size: .
D gene: .

CDR3 protein: CAWSGAGTSDPYEQYF
CDR3 DNA: TGTGCCTGGTCCGGTGCCGGGACTAGCGATCCCTACGAGCAGTACTTC
J gene: TRBJ2-7
V gene: TRBV30
clone size: .
D gene: TRBD2

CDR3 protein: CAWMLSDRAAEAFF
CDR3 DNA: TGTGCCTGGATGCTATCGGACAGGGCTGCTGAAGCTTTCTTT
J gene: TRBJ1-1
V gene: TRBV30
clone size: few
D gene: TRBD1

CDR3 protein: CASSLVVGANTGELFF
CDR3 DNA: TGCGCCAGCAGCTTGGTGGTCGGGGCGAACACCGGGGAGCTGTTTTTT
J gene: TRBJ2-2
V gene: TRBV5-1
clone size: .
D gene: .

CDR3 protein: CASSPEDMNTEAFF
CDR3 DNA: TGCGCCAGCAGCCCCGAGGATATGAACACTGAAGCTTTCTTT
J gene: TRBJ1-1
V gene: TRBV5-1
clone size: .
D gene: .

CDR3 protein: CASGRCGSTTGELFF
CDR3 DNA: TGCGCCAGCGGGCGGTGTGGGTCTACCACCGGGGAGCTGTTTTTT
J gene: TRBJ2-2
V gene: TRBV10-2
clone size: .
D gene: .

CDR3 protein: CASSQIGVREQYF
CDR3 DNA: TGTGCCAGCAGCCAGATTGGGGTGAGGGAGCAGTACTTC
J gene: TRBJ2-5
V gene: TRBV28
clone size: .
D gene: .

CDR3 protein: CASSDIASGRAKSEQFF
CDR3 DNA: TGTGCCAGCAGTGATATTGCTAGCGGGAGGGCCAAGAGTGAGCAGTTCTTC
J gene: TRBJ2-1
V gene: TRBV12-3/TRBV12-4
clone size: .
D gene: TRBD2

CDR3 protein: CASSLGSRGSGTDTQYF
CDR3 DNA: TGTGCCAGCAGCTTAGGGTCTAGGGGGAGTGGCACAGATACGCAGTATTTT
J gene: TRBJ2-3
V gene: TRBV7-3
clone size: .
D gene: .

CDR3 protein: CASSAPLQGGWTEAFF
CDR3 DNA: TGTGCCAGCAGCGCACCATTACAGGGAGGTTGGACTGAAGCTTTCTTT
J gene: TRBJ1-1
V gene: TRBV9
clone size: few
D gene: .

CDR3 protein: CASSLASAGQETQYF
CDR3 DNA: TGTGCCAGCAGCTTAGCGTCGGCAGGCCAAGAGACCCAGTACTTC
J gene: TRBJ2-5
V gene: TRBV7-2
clone size: once
D gene: .

CDR3 protein: CASSSHSLLNTEAFF
CDR3 DNA: TGTGCCAGCAGTTCCCACAGCCTTCTTAACACTGAAGCTTTCTTT
J gene: TRBJ1-1
V gene: TRBV12-3/TRBV12-4
clone size: .
D gene: .

CDR3 protein: CSTRGEGPYTGELFF
CDR3 DNA: TGCAGCACACGGGGGGAGGGTCCGTACACCGGGGAGCTGTTTTTT
J gene: TRBJ2-2
V gene: TRBV29-1
clone size: few
D gene: TRBD2

CDR3 protein: CASSQDGLAGVGAGELFF
CDR3 DNA: TGTGCCAGCAGCCAAGACGGCCTAGCGGGAGTGGGTGCCGGGGAGCTGTTTTTT
J gene: TRBJ2-2
V gene: TRBV14
clone size: .
D gene: TRBD2

CDR3 protein: CASSSRGQLNTEAFF
CDR3 DNA: TGTGCCAGCAGCTCACGGGGGCAGCTGAACACTGAAGCTTTCTTT
J gene: TRBJ1-1
V gene: TRBV11-2
clone size: .
D gene: .

CDR3 protein: CASSPTGGGAYEQYF
CDR3 DNA: TGTGCCAGCAGCCCCACTGGCGGGGGGGCGTACGAGCAGTACTTC
J gene: TRBJ2-7
V gene: TRBV11-2
clone size: .
D gene: TRBD2

CDR3 protein: CAISDTTGPVGGYTF
CDR3 DNA: TGTGCCATCAGTGATACGACAGGACCCGTTGGTGGCTACACCTTC
J gene: TRBJ1-2
V gene: TRBV10-3
clone size: .
D gene: .

CDR3 protein: CASSSAEGYTF
CDR3 DNA: TGCGCCAGCAGCTCCGCAGAGGGCTACACCTTC
J gene: TRBJ1-2
V gene: TRBV5-1
clone size: .
D gene: .

CDR3 protein: CASSAHTNEKLFF
CDR3 DNA: TGTGCCAGCAGCGCCCACACTAATGAAAAACTGTTTTTT
J gene: TRBJ1-4
V gene: TRBV9
clone size: few
D gene: .

CDR3 protein: CASSLGGGGEQFF
CDR3 DNA: TGTGCTAGCAGCTTAGGGGGGGGGGGTGAGCAGTTCTTC
J gene: TRBJ2-1
V gene: TRBV7-7
clone size: .
D gene: .

CDR3 protein: CASSSDRLDSYNEQFF
CDR3 DNA: TGTGCCAGCAGCTCGGACAGGTTGGACTCCTACAATGAGCAGTTCTTC
J gene: TRBJ2-1
V gene: TRBV7-2
clone size: .
D gene: TRBD1

CDR3 protein: CSARDRVGTSGGKGAQYF
CDR3 DNA: TGCAGTGCTAGAGATCGAGTCGGCACGAGCGGGGGTAAGGGGGCGCAGTATTTT
J gene: TRBJ2-3
V gene: TRBV20-1
clone size: .
D gene: TRBD2

CDR3 protein: CAFHGGDNTGELFF
CDR3 DNA: TGTGCCTTCCACGGGGGGGATAACACCGGGGAGCTGTTTTTT
J gene: TRBJ2-2
V gene: TRBV2
clone size: few
D gene: TRBD2

CDR3 protein: CAWSSRLYEQYF
CDR3 DNA: TGTGCCTGGAGTTCTAGGCTCTACGAGCAGTACTTC
J gene: TRBJ2-7
V gene: TRBV30
clone size: .
D gene: .

CDR3 protein: CASSLGTSGSEQYF
CDR3 DNA: TGTGCCAGCAGCCTGGGGACTAGCGGGAGCGAGCAGTACTTC
J gene: TRBJ2-7
V gene: TRBV7-2
clone size: .
D gene: TRBD2

CDR3 protein: CASSSGTGEQETQYF
CDR3 DNA: TGTGCCAGCAGCTCAGGGACAGGGGAACAAGAGACCCAGTACTTC
J gene: TRBJ2-5
V gene: TRBV7-9
clone size: few
D gene: TRBD1

CDR3 protein: CASRGQQETQYF
CDR3 DNA: TGTGCCAGCAGGGGTCAACAAGAGACCCAGTACTTC
J gene: TRBJ2-5
V gene: TRBV7-6
clone size: .
D gene: .

CDR3 protein: CASSQAGVGTGELFF
CDR3 DNA: TGTGCCAGCAGCCAAGCTGGGGTGGGGACCGGGGAGCTGTTTTTT
J gene: TRBJ2-2
V gene: TRBV14
clone size: .
D gene: .

CDR3 protein: CASSLVRQAFF
CDR3 DNA: TGTGCCAGCAGTTTAGTGCGCCAAGCTTTCTTT
J gene: TRBJ1-1
V gene: TRBV28
clone size: .
D gene: .

CDR3 protein: CASSSPTSGSAVGSYNEQFF
CDR3 DNA: TGTGCCAGCAGTTCGCCGACTAGCGGGAGCGCGGTGGGCTCCTACAATGAGCAGTTCTTC
J gene: TRBJ2-1
V gene: TRBV2
clone size: .
D gene: TRBD2

CDR3 protein: CSAPDRNTRGGTGELFF
CDR3 DNA: TGCAGTGCTCCGGACAGGAATACGAGGGGGGGAACAGGGGAGCTGTTTTTT
J gene: TRBJ2-2
V gene: TRBV20-1
clone size: .
D gene: .

CDR3 protein: CSASVNTEAFF
CDR3 DNA: TGCAGTGCTAGTGTGAACACTGAAGCTTTCTTT
J gene: TRBJ1-1
V gene: TRBV20-1
clone size: many
D gene: .

CDR3 protein: CASSPLQGSGANVLTF
CDR3 DNA: TGTGCCAGCAGTCCATTACAGGGATCTGGGGCCAACGTCCTGACTTTC
J gene: TRBJ2-6
V gene: TRBV6-5
clone size: few
D gene: .

CDR3 protein: CASSPSEGWQPQHF
CDR3 DNA: TGTGCCAGCTCACCAAGCGAGGGGTGGCAGCCCCAGCATTTT
J gene: TRBJ1-5
V gene: TRBV18
clone size: .
D gene: .

CDR3 protein: CASAGTEYGYTF
CDR3 DNA: TGTGCCAGCGCTGGGACGGAATATGGCTACACCTTC
J gene: TRBJ1-2
V gene: TRBV6-6
clone size: few
D gene: .

CDR3 protein: CASSYGLSNEQYF
CDR3 DNA: TGTGCCAGCAGTTACGGACTTTCCAACGAGCAGTACTTC
J gene: TRBJ2-7
V gene: TRBV6-5
clone size: .
D gene: .

CDR3 protein: CASSEALDPYYNEQFF
CDR3 DNA: TGTGCCAGCAGTGAGGCCCTGGACCCTTACTACAATGAGCAGTTCTTC
J gene: TRBJ2-1
V gene: TRBV2
clone size: .
D gene: .

CDR3 protein: CASSEQGQDTDTQYF
CDR3 DNA: TGCGCCAGCAGTGAGCAGGGTCAGGACACAGATACGCAGTATTTT
J gene: TRBJ2-3
V gene: TRBV10-2
clone size: .
D gene: .

CDR3 protein: CAWIFGTGLAGAGNEQFF
CDR3 DNA: TGTGCCTGGATTTTCGGGACGGGACTAGCGGGAGCGGGCAATGAGCAGTTCTTC
J gene: TRBJ2-1
V gene: TRBV30
clone size: .
D gene: TRBD2